One and the same sample provided the 21 T cell receptor beta chains below, sequenced in a study of T cell changes during pregnancy in multiple sclerosis. Sequenced by immunoSEQ multiplex PCR; TCRdb stores in-frame clones only, minus some. The data contain under 50,000 clones, roughly 92% of them singletons. The material was CD4+ T cells from peripheral blood mononuclear cells, obtained in the second trimester of pregnancy. These receptors all stem from a female donor in good health, enrolled as a control in a pregnancy study.

The sample holds one count of this clone. The gene calls are TRBV19 and TRBJ2-3, with 8 bases lining up with TRBD1. Germline V CDR1 and CDR2: LNHDA, SQIVND (reference sequence). The length of the CDR3 is 14 residues. The ends lost 3 bases at V and 6 bases at J; junction bases unmatched: 5. The chain's CDR3 is CASSIGRGPDTQYF. CDR3 sequence (DNA): TGTGCCAGTAGTATCGGCAGGGGGCCCGATACGCAGTATTTT.

The chain has TRBV19 and TRBJ2-3, with TRBD1 matching over 12 bases. This CDR3 spans 18 amino acids. The junction had 22 bases not matched to a gene; V was cut back by 7 bases and J by 11 bases. Germline V gene lookup returns CDR1 LNHDA and CDR2 SQIVND (reference sequence). CDR3 in amino acids: CASMQHSGTGGNRPEQYF. CDR3 DNA: TGTGCCAGTATGCAACACTCCGGGACAGGGGGCAATAGACCCGAGCAGTATTTT.

The J gene is TRBJ1-5, the V gene TRBV4-2; D ambiguous. The V and J ends lost 1 base and 7 bases respectively, with 11 bases between them. Germline loops: CDR1 LGHNA, CDR2 YNFKEQ. The CDR3 extends over 14 amino acids. The chain's CDR3 is CASSQVEIGQPQHF. The CDR3 DNA reads as TGTGCCAGCAGCCAAGTAGAGATCGGGCAGCCCCAGCATTTT.

The chain has TRBV5-1 and TRBJ1-1; no clear D gene. This CDR3 region has 14 residues. CDR1 is SGHRS, CDR2 YFSETQ, per germline. Trimming took off 0 bases at V and 6 bases at J, with 12 bases between the two ends. This CDR3 is CASSLEEGSAEAFF. CDR3 coding DNA: TGCGCCAGCAGCTTGGAGGAGGGTTCGGCTGAAGCTTTCTTT.

The rearrangement uses TRBV27 and TRBJ1-4; no definite D call. The CDR3 runs 14 residues. Germline V gives CDR1 MNHEY, CDR2 SMNVEV (reference sequence). V dropped 2 bases and J dropped 2 bases, with 6 bases sitting between them. CDR3 in amino acids: CASSLTWTNEKLFF. CDR3 bases: TGTGCCAGCAGTTTAACTTGGACTAATGAAAAACTGTTTTTT.

The CDR3 loop is CASSGRGGSYNEQFF. The CDR3 coding sequence is TGCGCCAGCAGCGGGCGGGGGGGCTCCTACAATGAGCAGTTCTTC. The V and J genes are TRBV4-3 and TRBJ2-1; TRBD2 matches at 9 bases. This CDR3 has 15 residues. Trimming removed 5 bases from V and 0 bases from J; junction bases left unmatched: 2. Germline loops: CDR1 LGHNA, CDR2 YSLEER.

The J gene is TRBJ1-3, the V gene TRBV7-2, with a weak D call TRBD1 (5 bases). Germline V lookup: CDR1 SGHTA, CDR2 FQGNSA. CDR3 size: 13 residues. V was pared by 2 bases and J by 13 bases, with 15 bases between. The CDR3 protein is CASSLPGEIPIYF. In DNA, the CDR3 is TGTGCCAGCAGCTTACCGGGGGAAATTCCAATATATTTT.

This clone was seen a few times. The V gene is TRBV15, the J gene TRBJ1-2; possible D gene TRBD1, 6 bases. The CDR3 sequence is 17 residues long. The V gene lost 0 bases and the J gene lost 4 bases, with 18 bases spanning the gap. The germline gives CDR1 LNHNV, CDR2 YYDKDF (reference sequence). The CDR3 sequence: CATSRDTLGGGSYGYTF. In DNA, the CDR3 is TGTGCCACCAGCAGAGATACCCTCGGCGGGGGCAGCTATGGCTACACCTTC.

The chain is built from TRBV6-6 and TRBJ1-1, with D perhaps TRBD1 (6 bases). The CDR3 is made up of 15 amino acids. V was cut by 6 bases and J by 4 bases, with 18 bases left in between. Per the germline V gene, CDR1 is MNHNY and CDR2 is SVGAGI (reference sequence). This CDR3 is CASRGVTRGGTEAFF. CDR3 coding DNA: TGTGCCAGCAGGGGGGTGACCCGAGGGGGCACTGAAGCTTTCTTT.

This sequence joins TRBV5-1 and TRBJ2-3, with D possibly matching TRBD1 (6 bases). Germline V gene sequence: CDR1 SGHRS, CDR2 YFSETQ. Between the trimmed V and J ends, which lost 4 bases and 0 bases, there was a span of 9 bases. The CDR3 contains 14 residues. The DNA of the CDR3 is TGCGCCAGCAGCCCTGGACAGAGCACAGATACGCAGTATTTT. Translated: CASSPGQSTDTQYF.

J is TRBJ2-7 and V is TRBV30; TRBD1 is a possible D gene (5 bases). The germline V and J ends were trimmed by 4 bases and 6 bases, with 16 bases remaining between them. The CDR3 consists of 13 residues. CDR1 and CDR2 from the germline V gene are GTSNPN and SVGIG (reference sequence). The CDR3 DNA follows: TGTGCCTGGATTCAAGGAAACAGGCGCGAGCAGTACTTC. Translation gives CAWIQGNRREQYF.

The rearrangement links TRBV4-1 to TRBJ1-1, with 7 bases fitting TRBD1. The V gene end was trimmed by 3 bases and the J gene end by 4 bases; junction bases not matched to a gene: 14. Germline lookup yields CDR1 MGHRA and CDR2 YSYEKL. The CDR3 extends over 17 amino acids. The CDR3 DNA follows: TGCGCCAGCAGCCAGAACTCCCAGGGGGGCGCGGTCACTGAAGCTTTCTTT. Translation gives CASSQNSQGGAVTEAFF.

The rearrangement links TRBV5-5 to TRBJ1-6, with a weak D call TRBD1 (5 bases). Deletions cut 4 bases from V and 0 bases from J, with 11 bases between. CDR1 is SGHKS, CDR2 YYEKEE, per germline (reference sequence). The CDR3 runs 16 residues. CDR3 sequence (DNA): TGTGCCAGCAGCCTAGGACACAGCTCCTATAATTCACCCCTCCACTTT. This translates into CASSLGHSSYNSPLHF.

This clone was seen once. This rearrangement joins TRBV6-5 to TRBJ2-7; 10 bases match TRBD1. V shed 4 bases and J 4 bases; nucleotides not matched to a gene: 7. The CDR3 runs to 15 residues. Germline-derived CDR1 and CDR2 are MNHEY and SVGAGI. The CDR3 DNA reads TGTGCCAGCAGTTTCAGGGACAGGGGCCGATACGAGCAGTACTTC. Protein: CASSFRDRGRYEQYF.

The chain carries TRBV30 and TRBJ1-2; 9 bases line up with TRBD1. The CDR3 has 12 amino acids. Trimming removed 3 bases from V and 5 bases from J; junction bases left unmatched: 1. CDR1 is GTSNPN, CDR2 SVGIG, per germline (reference sequence). The CDR3 region has the DNA TGTGCCTGGAGGGGACAGGGTTATGGCTACACCTTC. As protein: CAWRGQGYGYTF.

The CDR3 nucleotides are TGTGCCAGCTCACCAGGGGGGATTAGCACAGATACGCAGTATTTT. Protein: CASSPGGISTDTQYF. The chain has TRBV18 and TRBJ2-3; possible D gene TRBD2, 6 bases. With 2 bases removed from V and 0 bases from J, the gap between germline ends came to 9 bases. The V gene's germline CDR1 is KGHSH and CDR2 LQKENI. The length of the CDR3 is 15 residues.

CDR3 region: CASSLTINYGYTF. The CDR3, as DNA: TGTGCCAGCAGCTTAACAATTAACTATGGCTACACCTTC. J is TRBJ1-2 and V is TRBV7-9; D gene unclear. The CDR3 length is 13 residues. Germline-derived CDR1 and CDR2 are SEHNR and FQNEAQ (reference sequence). V gave up 2 bases and J gave up 1 base, with 5 bases separating them.

This sequence joins TRBV7-9 and TRBJ2-7, with TRBD1 matching over 9 bases. Germline assignment: CDR1 SEHNR and CDR2 FQNEAQ (reference sequence). CDR3 length: 15 residues. The J segment lost 5 bases and the V segment lost 5 bases, leaving 10 bases of the junction unmatched. CDR3 in DNA: TGTGCCAGCAGCACCCAACCGGGACAGGGAGACGAGCAGTACTTC. Its translation: CASSTQPGQGDEQYF.

J is TRBJ2-2 and V is TRBV5-1, with 7 bases that match TRBD1. V trimming: 4 bases; J trimming: 5 bases; junction bases outside the gene matches: 8. The CDR3 loop spans 15 amino acids. The germline V gene encodes CDR1 SGHRS and CDR2 YFSETQ. CDR3 amino acids: CASSLRADRTGELFF. CDR3 coding DNA: TGCGCCAGCAGCCTGAGAGCGGACAGGACCGGGGAGCTGTTTTTT.

The chain recombines TRBV6-1 with TRBJ1-2; D perhaps matches TRBD1 (5 bases). V was cut by 7 bases and J by 7 bases, with 16 bases left in between. CDR1 MNHNS and CDR2 SASEGT come from the germline V gene. The CDR3 runs 13 residues. The CDR3 spells CASTGQGFIGYTF. CDR3 DNA sequence: TGTGCCAGCACTGGCCAGGGATTTATTGGCTACACCTTC.

This sequence joins TRBV2 and TRBJ2-2; 7 nucleotides agree with TRBD1. V gave up 6 bases and J gave up 5 bases; unmatched junction bases: 6. The CDR3 has 14 amino acids. Germline lookup yields CDR1 SNHLY and CDR2 FYNNEI. The DNA for the CDR3 is TGTGCCAGCAGGGCTACAGGGGTAACCGGGGAGCTGTTTTTT. Residues: CASRATGVTGELFF.